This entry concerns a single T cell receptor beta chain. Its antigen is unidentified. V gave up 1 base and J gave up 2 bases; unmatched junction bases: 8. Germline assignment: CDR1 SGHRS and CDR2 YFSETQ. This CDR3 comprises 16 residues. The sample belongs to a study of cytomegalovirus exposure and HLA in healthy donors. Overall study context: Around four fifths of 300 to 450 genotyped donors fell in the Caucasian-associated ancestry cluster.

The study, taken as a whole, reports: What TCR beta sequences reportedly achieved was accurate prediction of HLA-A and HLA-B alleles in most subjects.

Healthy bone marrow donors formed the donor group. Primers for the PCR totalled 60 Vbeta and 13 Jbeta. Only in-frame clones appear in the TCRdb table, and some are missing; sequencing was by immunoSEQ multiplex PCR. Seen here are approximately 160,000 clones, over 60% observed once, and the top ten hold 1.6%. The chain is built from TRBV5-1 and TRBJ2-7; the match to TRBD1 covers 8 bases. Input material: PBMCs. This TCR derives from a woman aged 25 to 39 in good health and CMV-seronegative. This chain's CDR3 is CASSLFGTGQPYEQYF. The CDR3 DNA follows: TGCGCCAGCAGCTTGTTCGGGACAGGCCAACCCTACGAGCAGTACTTC.